This T cell receptor (beta chain) was identified during a study of blood T cell repertoires in COVID-19. The CDR3 totals 13 residues. Unmatched junction bases numbered 5, after V lost 5 bases and J lost 6 bases. Germline V gene sequence: CDR1 SEHNR, CDR2 FQNEAQ (reference sequence). This clone was recorded a few times. Clones were sequenced by immunoSEQ multiplex PCR, and TCRdb holds only the in-frame ones, with some missing. The sample has 300,000 to 350,000 clones; 80% to 90% are singletons. Sample: PBMCs or T cells enriched from blood (not recorded which). This sequence was found in a woman in her thirties or forties with acute COVID-19. The rearrangement joins TRBV7-9 to TRBJ1-2; 8 nucleotides line up with TRBD1. CDR3 nucleotides: TGTGCCAGCAGCCAAGGACAGGGCGATGGCTACACCTTC. The encoded protein is CASSQGQGDGYTF.